This T cell receptor beta chain was sequenced in a study of blood T cell repertoires in COVID-19. Overall study: Donors in the United States, Italy and Spain gave samples during acute or convalescent COVID-19. Sources were T cells, B-cell-depleted T cells, or PBMCs; the material itself was cDNA or gDNA.

As handled by the study authors: Researchers report that nucleated cell counts were estimated from reference gene primer amplification. Data came from immunoSEQ multiplex PCR; TCRdb stores just in-frame clones and leaves some out. D and trimming come from the DNA, and the V and J calls and clone size come from that table. In the table there are fewer than 200,000 clones, roughly 80% of which are singletons. The V gene end was trimmed by 0 bases and the J gene end by 7 bases; junction bases not matched to a gene: 8. Per the germline V gene, CDR1 is MGHRA and CDR2 is YSYEKL. This CDR3 comprises 16 residues.

This chain links TRBV4-1 with TRBJ2-7; 11 nucleotides agree with TRBD2. The sequence derives from a man in his sixties with acute or convalescent COVID-19. The source material was peripheral blood. The CDR3 sequence: CASSQEKIAGGQEQYF. DNA for the CDR3: TGCGCCAGCAGCCAAGAGAAGATAGCGGGGGGGCAAGAGCAGTACTTC.